This passage covers 7 T cell receptor beta chains from one sample sequenced in a study of blood T cell repertoires in COVID-19. Profiling relied on immunoSEQ multiplex PCR, and the TCRdb table lists in-frame clones only, not all of them. The sample consists of about 150,000 clones, 80% to 90% of them appearing once. The sequencing input was peripheral blood. The receptors were sampled from a woman in her forties or fifties with acute or convalescent COVID-19.

The chain employs TRBV10-3 and TRBJ1-1, with D hard to call. Germline V CDR1 and CDR2: ENHRY, SYGVKD. Trimming stripped 2 bases from V and 3 bases from J, with 4 bases between. This CDR3 spans 12 amino acids. This chain's CDR3 is CAISEGDTEAFF. The CDR3 nucleotides read TGTGCCATCAGTGAGGGAGACACTGAAGCTTTCTTT.

V and J are TRBV7-3 and TRBJ2-1; 8 nucleotides agree with TRBD2. The CDR3 runs to 15 residues. Germline V lookup: CDR1 SGHTA, CDR2 FQGTGA. J was trimmed by 9 bases and V by 1 base; bases with no gene match: 8. The CDR3 DNA reads as TGTGCCAGCAGCTTAAAAGGTCTAGCGGGCGGTGAGCAGTTCTTC. It specifies CASSLKGLAGGEQFF.

The chain joins TRBV7-2 to TRBJ2-7, with TRBD1 matching over 10 bases. Germline V gives CDR1 SGHTA, CDR2 FQGNSA. Trimming cost V 5 bases and J 6 bases; bases outside gene matches: 7. The CDR3 spans 14 residues. DNA for the CDR3: TGTGCCAGCAGCGCCGGGACAGGGGTTGTCGAGCAGTACTTC. Residues: CASSAGTGVVEQYF.

This clone occurred once. J is TRBJ2-3 and V is TRBV7-9; 10 nucleotides align to TRBD1. Unmatched junction bases numbered 9, after V lost 2 bases and J lost 4 bases. CDR3 length equals 17 residues. Germline V gene data show CDR1 as SEHNR and CDR2 as FQNEAQ (reference sequence). The DNA for the CDR3 is TGTGCCAGCAGCTTATATCTTGGGACAGGGGTATCAGATACGCAGTATTTT. It yields the protein CASSLYLGTGVSDTQYF.

The chain is built from TRBV5-6 and TRBJ1-6, with TRBD1 matching 10 bases. Germline V gene data show CDR1 as SGHDT and CDR2 as YYEEEE. Germline trimming cut 4 bases from V and 6 bases from J; bases unmatched to any gene: 4. The CDR3 is 15 amino acids. The chain's CDR3 is CASSGQGDVNSPLHF. CDR3 nucleotide sequence: TGTGCCAGCAGCGGACAGGGGGACGTTAATTCACCCCTCCACTTT.

The chain uses TRBV3-1 (or the pseudogene TRBV3-2) and TRBJ2-7; 13 nucleotides line up with TRBD2. There are 15 residues in the CDR3. Germline trimming cut 6 bases from V and 2 bases from J; bases unmatched to any gene: 4. The germline V gene has CDR1 LGHDT and CDR2 YNNKEL (reference sequence). CDR3 bases: TGTGCCAGCAGAGAGGGACTAGCGGGAACCTACGAGCAGTACTTC. Translating gives CASREGLAGTYEQYF.

This clone showed up just a few times. J is TRBJ1-2 and V is TRBV5-4, with a possible D match to TRBD1 (6 bases). The V end was cut by 4 bases, the J end by 1 base, with 8 bases between. This CDR3 spans 13 amino acids. Germline values: CDR1 SGHNT, CDR2 YYREEE (reference sequence). As DNA, the CDR3 is TGTGCCAGCAGCCGGACAGATAACTATGGCTACACCTTC. It yields the protein CASSRTDNYGYTF.